This T cell receptor beta chain came from a study of metastatic and nonmetastatic thyroid tumors. Study summary: Both malignant and benign thyroid patients supplied peripheral blood and tumor or nodule tissue samples, across which the repertoires of these patients were then compared. Study observations and caveats: Significantly higher TCR beta diversity was reportedly seen in malignant thyroid tumors than benign nodules, in blood and tumor.

Original methodology: The study's classifier, a distant-metastasis tool for papillary thyroid cancer, was built using CDR3 differences across clinicopathological groups. TCRdb re-called the PCR reads with MiXCR. In this record, the V and J calls reflect TCRdb's handling and not the investigators' own analysis. The sample contains about 11,000 clones, more than 10% of which appear only once. V lost 3 bases and J lost 6, with 17 bases in between. CDR3 length equals 15 residues. The germline gives CDR1 LGHNA, CDR2 YNFKEQ. Thyroid surgery had not been preceded by any treatment in any patient. This clone is labeled as medium-sized (0.01 to 0.1%). Its antigen is unidentified.

The sample consisted of blood. The gene calls are TRBV4-2 and TRBJ1-1, with D tentatively TRBD1 (5 bases). The receptor comes from a female donor with papillary thyroid cancer or a benign thyroid nodule (not recorded which). Some clones in this sample may be carry-over from other donors' samples. The CDR3 region is CASSHSTGPGAEAFF. The CDR3 nucleotides are TGTGCCAGCAGCCATTCGACGGGACCGGGGGCTGAAGCTTTCTTT.